This T cell receptor (beta chain) originates from a study of T-cell memory formation after mild COVID-19. Points from the study as a whole: SARS-CoV-2 specificity of second-wave clones peaking day 37 was unconfirmed. Mainly CM and EM harbored the contracting CD4+ clones; mainly EMRA harbored the CD8+ ones.

The CDR3 has 13 residues. V lost 5 bases, J lost 5 bases, and 12 bases lay in between. To note about this clonotype: Its cognate antigen is unknown.

Researchers used 5'RACE with constant-segment primers to make TCR alpha and TCR beta cDNA libraries that carry sample barcodes and UMIs. Each CDR3 protein gets one entry after TCRdb re-called the 5' RACE reads with MiXCR. This sample has roughly 300,000 distinct CDR3 sequences, with roughly 8% found just once. The chain joins TRBV12-3 or TRBV12-4 to TRBJ1-1; D is unclear. Sequenced input: PBMCs or a T cell subset sorted from them (not recorded which). The TCR comes from a man between 18 and 35 years old who had mild COVID-19 (a few samples of this study predate the infection). Cell type and time point are not known. CDR3 in DNA: TGTGCCAGCAGTGCGACGGTGGGGACTGAAGCTTTCTTT. Translating gives CASSATVGTEAFF.